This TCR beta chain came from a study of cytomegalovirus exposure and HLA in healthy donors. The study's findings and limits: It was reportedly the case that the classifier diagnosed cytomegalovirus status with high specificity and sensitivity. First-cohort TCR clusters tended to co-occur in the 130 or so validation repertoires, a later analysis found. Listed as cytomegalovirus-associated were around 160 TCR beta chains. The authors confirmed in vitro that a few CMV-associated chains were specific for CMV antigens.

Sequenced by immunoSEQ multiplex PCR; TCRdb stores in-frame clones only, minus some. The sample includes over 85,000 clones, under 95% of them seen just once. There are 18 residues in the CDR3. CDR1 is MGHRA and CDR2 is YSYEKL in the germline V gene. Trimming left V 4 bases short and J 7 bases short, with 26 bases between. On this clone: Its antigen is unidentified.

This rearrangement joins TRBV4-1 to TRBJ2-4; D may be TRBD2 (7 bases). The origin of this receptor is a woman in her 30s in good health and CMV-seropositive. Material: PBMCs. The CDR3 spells CASSPHPQGRASLNIQYF. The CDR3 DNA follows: TGCGCCAGCAGCCCACACCCCCAGGGGAGGGCGTCCCTCAACATTCAGTACTTC.